These 16 T cell receptor beta chains were all obtained from the same sample, sequenced in a study of CD8+ T cells in alopecia areata. Extraction and reverse transcription of RNA yielded cDNA as the sequencing template. The table came from immunoSEQ multiplex PCR; TCRdb's copy has only in-frame clones and leaves some out. The table lists about 250,000 clones, 60% of them singletons. Treatment described: oral pan-JAK inhibitor, 5-10 mg twice daily. The sample consisted of CD4+ T cells sorted from blood, taken at roughly week 52, from a patient treated with tofacitinib. These receptors were taken from a human donor with alopecia areata.

The chain links TRBV30 to TRBJ2-1, with 11 bases lining up with TRBD2. Germline assignment: CDR1 GTSNPN and CDR2 SVGIG (reference sequence). Trimming at V came to 0 bases and at J to 2 bases, leaving 3 bases not matched to a gene. The CDR3 extends over 16 amino acids. CDR3 sequence: CAWSVMGLAAYNEQFF. Here the CDR3 DNA reads TGTGCCTGGAGTGTAATGGGACTAGCGGCCTACAATGAGCAGTTCTTC.

V usage is TRBV29-1 and J usage is TRBJ1-3; 12 nucleotides agree with TRBD1. The CDR3 runs to 16 residues. Germline CDR1 reads SQVTM; CDR2 reads ANQGSEA. J lost 4 bases, V lost 8 bases, and 12 bases had no gene match. The CDR3, as DNA: TGCAGCCCGATTCCGGGACAGGGGGCGAAAGGAAACACCATATATTTT. Translation gives CSPIPGQGAKGNTIYF.

This clone was counted between two and nine times. The genes are TRBV27 and TRBJ1-6; no firm D call. Trimming cost V 7 bases and J 8 bases, with 9 bases left between them. The length of the CDR3 is 12 residues. Germline V gives CDR1 MNHEY, CDR2 SMNVEV (reference sequence). The CDR3 region has the DNA TGTGCCAGCACAAGAGGTGATTCACCCCTCCACTTT. Its translation is CASTRGDSPLHF.

The rearrangement links TRBV9 to TRBJ2-1; 8 nucleotides line up with TRBD1. V shed 4 bases and J 1 base; nucleotides not matched to a gene: 4. The CDR3 covers 15 residues. Germline values: CDR1 SGDLS, CDR2 YYNGEE. CDR3 DNA: TGTGCCAGCAGCCGGACAGGGCGGTCCTACAATGAGCAGTTCTTC. This translates into CASSRTGRSYNEQFF.

The chain carries TRBV5-4 and TRBJ2-5, with TRBD2 matching 10 bases. Trimming removed 3 bases from V and 2 bases from J; junction bases left unmatched: 7. The CDR3 runs to 16 residues. Germline CDR1 SGHNT, CDR2 YYREEE (reference sequence). The CDR3 DNA reads as TGTGCCAGCAGCTCAAACCAGCGGGGGGGGCAAGAGACCCAGTACTTC. It encodes CASSSNQRGGQETQYF. The entire variable domain, with the rest obtained from reference TRBV5-4 and TRBJ2-5, is as follows: ETGVTQSPTHLIKTRGQQVTLRCSSQSGHNTVSWYQQALGQGPQFIFQYYREEENGRGNFPPRFSGLQFPNYSSELNVNALELDDSALYLCASSSNQRGGQETQYFGPGTRLLVL.

This chain joins TRBV5-1 and TRBJ1-5; 7 bases match TRBD1. CDR1 and CDR2 from the germline V gene are SGHRS and YFSETQ. Unmatched junction bases numbered 7, after V lost 3 bases and J lost 7 bases. The length of the CDR3 is 14 residues. The CDR3 nucleotides are TGCGCCAGCAGCTACCGACAGGGAGGCCAGCCCCAGCATTTT. This encodes CASSYRQGGQPQHF.

Of note for this clone: The sample contains more than one DNA sequence encoding this CDR3. The gene calls are TRBV7-2 and TRBJ2-1; D unclear. Germline assignment: CDR1 SGHTA and CDR2 FQGNSA. The CDR3 is 15 amino acids. The V and J ends lost 1 base and 0 bases respectively, with 7 bases between them. CDR3 region: CASSLEGSSYNEQFF. The DNA for the CDR3 is TGTGCCAGCAGCTTAGAGGGCTCCTCCTACAATGAGCAGTTCTTC.

This clone has only a few counts. This chain connects TRBV27 to TRBJ2-7; D gene uncertain. The germline V gene encodes CDR1 MNHEY and CDR2 SMNVEV (reference sequence). Between the trimmed V and J ends, which lost 6 bases and 2 bases, there was a span of 8 bases. The CDR3 has 12 residues. The CDR3 sequence: CASRETTYEQYF. The CDR3 DNA reads as TGTGCCAGCAGGGAGACCACCTACGAGCAGTACTTC.

V and J are TRBV30 and TRBJ1-6; D is undetermined. Germline V gene data show CDR1 as GTSNPN and CDR2 as SVGIG (reference sequence). The ends were cut back, 3 bases at V and 3 bases at J, with 9 bases in the middle. The CDR3 is 14 residues long. CDR3 in amino acids: CAWRAAIYNSPLHF. The CDR3 DNA reads TGTGCCTGGAGGGCAGCCATCTATAATTCACCCCTCCACTTT.

The J gene is TRBJ1-1, the V gene TRBV30; a weak D match, TRBD1 (6 bases). The CDR3 covers 13 residues. The germline gives CDR1 GTSNPN, CDR2 SVGIG (reference sequence). With 5 bases removed from V and 5 bases from J, the gap between germline ends came to 15 bases. CDR3 nucleotides: TGTGCCTGGCGCGTGGGGGGGCGGACTGAAGCTTTCTTT. Its translation: CAWRVGGRTEAFF.

This clone was seen a handful of times. The chain is built from TRBV2 and TRBJ1-6, with D uncertain. There are 13 residues in the CDR3. Germline V gene sequence: CDR1 SNHLY, CDR2 FYNNEI. V gave up 6 bases and J gave up 3 bases, with 6 bases separating them. The CDR3 here is CASRPNYNSPLHF. CDR3 DNA sequence: TGTGCCAGCAGACCGAACTATAATTCACCCCTCCACTTT.

The rearrangement joins TRBV6-6 to TRBJ2-5; 8 bases fit TRBD1. CDR3 length: 15 amino acids. CDR1 is MNHNY, CDR2 SVGAGI, per germline (reference sequence). The V gene end was trimmed by 6 bases and the J gene end by 4 bases; junction bases not matched to a gene: 10. The CDR3 bases are TGTGCCAGCAGCCCCGGACAGGGTTCTTTAGAGACCCAGTACTTC. It yields the protein CASSPGQGSLETQYF.

This chain uses TRBV9 with TRBJ1-2, with 7 bases matching TRBD1. Per germline, CDR1 SGDLS and CDR2 YYNGEE. The CDR3 covers 13 residues. Germline trimming cut 4 bases from V and 8 bases from J; bases unmatched to any gene: 8. The CDR3 bases are TGTGCCAGCAGCAGAGACAGGGTTGAAGGCTACACCTTC. Translated: CASSRDRVEGYTF. The full variable domain, in which reference TRBV9 and TRBJ1-2 provide the parts outside the CDR3, is DSGVTQTPKHLITATGQRVTLRCSPRSGDLSVYWYQQSLDQGLQFLIQYYNGEERAKGNILERFSAQQFPDLHSELNLSSLELGDSALYFCASSRDRVEGYTFGSGTRLTVV.

The gene calls are TRBV19 and TRBJ1-3; D remains unclear. V gave up 6 bases and J gave up 1 base, with 10 bases separating them. This CDR3 spans 14 amino acids. Germline CDR1 is LNHDA and CDR2 is SQIVND (reference sequence). Here the CDR3 reads CASSRPGSGNTIYF. In nucleotides, the CDR3 is TGTGCCAGTAGCCGACCAGGATCTGGAAACACCATATATTTT.

The chain carries TRBV29-1 and TRBJ2-3; D not certain. V was trimmed by 6 bases and J by 1 base, leaving 8 bases between them. From germline, CDR1 is SQVTM and CDR2 ANQGSEA. This CDR3 is 12 amino acids long. The CDR3 loop reads CSVRAGTDTQYF. CDR3 nucleotides: TGCAGCGTAAGGGCAGGCACAGATACGCAGTATTTT.

V and J are TRBV2 and TRBJ2-5; perhaps TRBD2 as D (6 bases). Per the germline V gene, CDR1 is SNHLY and CDR2 is FYNNEI. The V end lost 0 bases, the J end lost 0 bases, and 11 bases lay between the germline ends. The CDR3 extends over 16 amino acids. CDR3 protein: CASSEAGGRDQETQYF. CDR3 coding DNA: TGTGCCAGCAGTGAAGCGGGAGGCAGGGACCAAGAGACCCAGTACTTC. The full variable domain, with the rest looked up from reference TRBV2 and TRBJ2-5, is EPEVTQTPSHQVTQMGQEVILRCVPISNHLYFYWYRQILGQKVEFLVSFYNNEISEKSEIFDDQFSVERPDGSNFTLKIRSTKLEDSAMYFCASSEAGGRDQETQYFGPGTRLLVL.